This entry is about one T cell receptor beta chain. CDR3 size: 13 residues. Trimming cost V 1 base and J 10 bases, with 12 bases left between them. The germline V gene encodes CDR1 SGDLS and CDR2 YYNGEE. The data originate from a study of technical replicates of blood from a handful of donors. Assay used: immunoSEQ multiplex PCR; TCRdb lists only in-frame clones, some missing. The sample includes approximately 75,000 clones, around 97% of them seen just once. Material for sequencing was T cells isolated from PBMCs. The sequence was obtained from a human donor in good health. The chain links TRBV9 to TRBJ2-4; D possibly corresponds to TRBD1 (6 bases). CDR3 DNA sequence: TGTGCCAGCAGCGTACTGGACAGCAGTATTCAGTACTTC. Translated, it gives CASSVLDSSIQYF.